These 32 T cell receptor beta chains were all obtained from the same sample, sequenced in a study of blood T cell repertoires in COVID-19. Sequenced by immunoSEQ multiplex PCR; TCRdb stores in-frame clones only, minus some. The sample consists of under 150,000 clones, 81% of them appearing once. The sample taken for sequencing was peripheral blood. The receptors were gathered from a woman between 55 and 75 years old with active or convalescent COVID-19.

The V gene is TRBV29-1, the J gene TRBJ2-3, with 11 bases fitting TRBD1. The germline V gene has CDR1 SQVTM and CDR2 ANQGSEA. The CDR3 is 14 residues long. V dropped 3 bases and J dropped 5; count of bases not matched to a gene: 4. The CDR3 nucleotides read TGCAGCGTTGATGGACAGGGGGCGGGAGATACGCAGTATTTT. Its protein is CSVDGQGAGDTQYF.

A few counts support this clone. CDR3 region: CASTPGGRDYGYTF. The CDR3 DNA follows: TGTGCCAGCACTCCGGGGGGTCGGGACTATGGCTACACCTTC. This sequence joins TRBV6-5 and TRBJ1-2, with D maybe TRBD1 (5 bases). Per the germline V gene, CDR1 is MNHEY and CDR2 is SVGAGI. The CDR3 spans 14 residues. Between the trimmed V and J ends, which lost 7 bases and 3 bases, there was a span of 15 bases.

The genes are TRBV28 and TRBJ1-2; possible D gene TRBD1, 6 bases. The germline gives CDR1 MDHEN, CDR2 SYDVKM. The CDR3 is 17 residues long. V lost 6 bases to trimming and J lost 7 bases, with 27 bases between them. The CDR3 bases are TGTGCCAGCAGCCGCCTCAGGGGTTGGGGGGGCGCGGGTGGCTACACCTTC. This encodes CASSRLRGWGGAGGYTF.

V and J are TRBV7-8 and TRBJ2-1; D gene unclear. This CDR3 is built from 11 residues. With 8 bases removed from V and 9 bases from J, the gap between germline ends came to 11 bases. Germline loops: CDR1 SGHVS, CDR2 FQNEAQ. The CDR3 protein is CASSSRFEQFF. The DNA for the CDR3 is TGTGCCAGCTCCTCTAGGTTTGAGCAGTTCTTC.

This clone was observed once. The rearrangement links TRBV4-3 to TRBJ2-3, with D possibly matching TRBD2 (5 bases). The V gene lost 0 bases and the J gene lost 8 bases, with 15 bases spanning the gap. There are 15 residues in the CDR3. The germline V gene has CDR1 LGHNA and CDR2 YSLEER. The CDR3 loop is CASSQDTGSSGTQYF. In DNA form, the CDR3 reads TGCGCCAGCAGCCAAGATACGGGAAGCTCGGGTACGCAGTATTTT.

This clone was observed a few times. The chain recombines TRBV2 with TRBJ1-2, with TRBD1 matching over 7 bases. This CDR3 is built from 13 residues. Germline V gene sequence: CDR1 SNHLY, CDR2 FYNNEI. With V trimmed by 5 bases and J by 8 bases, 8 bases remained unmatched. The CDR3 loop is CASSPLGTAGYTF. In DNA, the CDR3 is TGTGCCAGCAGTCCCCTGGGGACAGCCGGCTACACCTTC.

This clone was seen a few times. The CDR3 reads CASSLTGVTNTEAFF. CDR3 DNA: TGTGCCAGCAGTTTGACAGGGGTCACGAACACTGAAGCTTTCTTT. The chain combines TRBV28 with TRBJ1-1, with 8 bases aligning to TRBD1. V was pared by 3 bases and J by 1 base, with 4 bases of the junction left unmatched. Germline loops: CDR1 MDHEN, CDR2 SYDVKM. The CDR3 is 15 amino acids.

The genes are TRBV12-3 or TRBV12-4 and TRBJ2-1; D gene ambiguous. Trimming cost V 5 bases and J 9 bases, with 8 bases left between them. This CDR3 is 11 amino acids long. The CDR3, as DNA: TGTGCCAGCAGTGCCCTAGGTGAGCAGTTCTTC. Its protein product is CASSALGEQFF.

This clone was picked up a small number of times. This chain links TRBV21-1 with TRBJ1-5; the table assigns TRBD1, which was not confirmed against the DNA. TRBV21-1 is recorded as a pseudogene. There are 23 residues in the CDR3. DNA of the CDR3: TGTGCCAGCAGCGAAAGGCATTTCCCCCGACCCTTCGATACAGGGTACCTCGATCAGCCCCAGCATTTT. Its protein is CASSERHFPRPFDTGYLDQPQHF.

V gene TRBV5-1 combines with J gene TRBJ1-3; D gene unclear. The CDR3 runs 13 residues. Germline CDR1 is SGHRS and CDR2 is YFSETQ. Trimming removed 0 bases from V and 10 bases from J, with 11 bases in between. The CDR3 DNA reads TGCGCCAGCAGCTTGGACTGGGGAGGGACCATATATTTT. Encoded protein: CASSLDWGGTIYF.

A few counts support this clone. This sequence joins TRBV4-1 and TRBJ2-5; 16 nucleotides match TRBD2. The germline gives CDR1 MGHRA, CDR2 YSYEKL. CDR3 size: 17 residues. J was trimmed by 4 bases and V by 4 bases; bases with no gene match: 6. Here the CDR3 reads CASSRGTSGGAGETQYF. CDR3 DNA: TGCGCCAGCAGCCGAGGGACTAGCGGGGGGGCCGGAGAGACCCAGTACTTC.

The rearrangement uses TRBV6-4 and TRBJ2-3, with D unresolved. This CDR3 region has 12 residues. From germline, CDR1 is MRHNA and CDR2 SNTAGT. V was pared by 2 bases and J by 3 bases, with 3 bases between. The CDR3 nucleotides are TGTGCCAGCAGTGACCAGACAGATACGCAGTATTTT. Encoded protein: CASSDQTDTQYF.

This clone was detected only once. Other DNA sequences within the sample encode an identical CDR3. The chain has TRBV27 and TRBJ1-3; D unresolved. V was shortened by 3 bases and J by 3 bases, with 6 bases between the two germline ends. Germline-derived CDR1 and CDR2 are MNHEY and SMNVEV (reference sequence). The CDR3 totals 13 residues. CDR3 nucleotide sequence: TGTGCCAGCAGTTTTCAATTTGGAAACACCATATATTTT. Translating gives CASSFQFGNTIYF.

This clone was picked up a small number of times. The gene calls are TRBV27 and TRBJ1-3; D is perhaps TRBD1 (5 bases). This CDR3 comprises 15 residues. V was pared by 4 bases and J by 0 bases, with 10 bases between. Germline V gives CDR1 MNHEY, CDR2 SMNVEV (reference sequence). The chain's CDR3 is CASSSGQTSGNTIYF. The CDR3 region has the DNA TGTGCCAGCAGTTCCGGACAAACCTCTGGAAACACCATATATTTT.

The rearrangement joins TRBV18 to TRBJ2-7; TRBD1 matches 8 bases. V shed 5 bases, J shed 7 bases, and the junction held 7 bases outside the gene matches. The germline gives CDR1 KGHSH, CDR2 LQKENI. This CDR3 has 13 residues. The CDR3 here is CASSSLTGGEQYV. CDR3 DNA: TGTGCCAGCTCATCACTCACAGGGGGAGAGCAGTACGTC.

The chain has TRBV7-9 and TRBJ2-3; D perhaps matches TRBD2 (5 bases). V shed 4 bases and J shed 7 bases, with 15 bases lying between them. The CDR3 runs 14 residues. The V gene's germline CDR1 is SEHNR and CDR2 FQNEAQ (reference sequence). The CDR3 sequence: CASSSLEGGYTQYF. As DNA, the CDR3 is TGTGCCAGCAGCTCTTTAGAGGGCGGTTATACGCAGTATTTT.

V gene TRBV27 combines with J gene TRBJ1-2; possibly TRBD1 for D (5 bases). The CDR3 spans 15 residues. V lost 0 bases to trimming and J lost 6 bases, with 14 bases between them. Germline CDR1 MNHEY, CDR2 SMNVEV (reference sequence). CDR3 residues: CASSLSIPGSDGYTF. In DNA, the CDR3 is TGTGCCAGCAGTTTATCGATTCCAGGGTCCGATGGCTACACCTTC.

The chain has TRBV4-3 and TRBJ2-6; the D gene is possibly TRBD1 (5 bases). There are 14 residues in the CDR3. Trimming left V 0 bases short and J 10 bases short, with 10 bases between. Germline V CDR1 and CDR2: LGHNA, YSLEER. CDR3 nucleotides: TGCGCCAGCAGCCAAGATCAATCAGGGAACGTCCTGACTTTC. Protein: CASSQDQSGNVLTF.

CDR3 amino acids: CSASLSGGSTDTQYF. The CDR3, as DNA: TGCAGTGCTAGTTTGAGCGGGGGAAGCACAGATACGCAGTATTTT. The chain carries TRBV20-1 and TRBJ2-3; TRBD2 aligns across 8 bases. After removal of 3 bases from V and 0 bases from J, the junction contained 5 bases not matched to a gene. There are 15 residues in the CDR3. CDR1 DFQATT and CDR2 SNEGSKA come from the germline V gene (reference sequence).

The V and J genes are TRBV19 and TRBJ2-2; 7 positions agree with TRBD1. The junction had 3 bases not matched to a gene; V was cut back by 5 bases and J by 3 bases. Germline lookup yields CDR1 LNHDA and CDR2 SQIVND (reference sequence). The CDR3 length is 14 residues. The CDR3 sequence is CASSQQGYTGELFF. The CDR3 bases are TGTGCCAGTAGTCAACAGGGGTACACCGGGGAGCTGTTTTTT.

The chain has TRBV5-4 and TRBJ2-7; 9 nucleotides line up with TRBD2. Germline V gene data show CDR1 as SGHNT and CDR2 as YYREEE (reference sequence). J gave up 3 bases and V 2 bases, and 6 bases lay outside the gene matches. There are 15 residues in the CDR3. DNA for the CDR3: TGTGCCAGCAGCTTTGGGACTAGCTCATTCTACGAGCAGTACTTC. Translating gives CASSFGTSSFYEQYF.

The chain carries TRBV5-1 and TRBJ2-7; a weak D match, TRBD1 (6 bases). Germline loops: CDR1 SGHRS, CDR2 YFSETQ. The germline V and J ends were trimmed by 4 bases and 2 bases, with 13 bases remaining between them. The CDR3 is 14 amino acids. CDR3 sequence: CASSPRTAPYEQYF. DNA of the CDR3: TGCGCCAGCAGCCCCCGGACAGCCCCCTACGAGCAGTACTTC.

This rearrangement joins TRBV5-6 to TRBJ2-1, with 9 bases aligning to TRBD2. V dropped 4 bases and J dropped 4; count of bases not matched to a gene: 6. This CDR3 has 15 amino acids. Germline assignment: CDR1 SGHDT and CDR2 YYEEEE. The DNA of the CDR3 is TGTGCCAGCAGCCCGACTAGCGGATTATACAATGAGCAGTTCTTC. Amino acids: CASSPTSGLYNEQFF.

The chain couples TRBV25-1 to TRBJ1-1, with D possibly matching TRBD1 (6 bases). CDR1 MGHDK and CDR2 SYGVNS come from the germline V gene. The V gene lost 3 bases and the J gene lost 7 bases, with 18 bases spanning the gap. CDR3 size: 15 residues. DNA for the CDR3: TGTGCCAGCAGTGAGTCAGGGGTCGAGTCTCTTGAAGCTTTCTTT. Its translation: CASSESGVESLEAFF.

The CDR3 sequence: CAISSTGGSEAFF. In DNA form, the CDR3 reads TGTGCCATCAGCTCGACAGGGGGATCTGAAGCTTTCTTT. J is TRBJ1-1 and V is TRBV10-3, with TRBD1 matching over 9 bases. The CDR3 is 13 residues long. J lost 6 bases, V lost 6 bases, and 5 bases had no gene match. Germline CDR1 reads ENHRY; CDR2 reads SYGVKD.

This clone was seen only a few times. The J gene is TRBJ1-1, the V gene TRBV19, with D maybe TRBD1 (5 bases). Deletions cut 8 bases from V and 4 bases from J, with 14 bases between. Looked up from germline, CDR1 is LNHDA and CDR2 is SQIVND (reference sequence). The CDR3 loop spans 13 amino acids. Written as DNA, the CDR3 is TGTGCCAGTTCCTTTGGGGGGGGCACTGAAGCTTTCTTT. Translation: CASSFGGGTEAFF. The full variable domain, in which reference TRBV19 and TRBJ1-1 provide the parts outside the CDR3, is DGGITQSPKYLFRKEGQNVTLSCEQNLNHDAMYWYRQDPGQGLRLIYYSQIVNDFQKGDIAEGYSVSREKKESFPLTVTSAQKNPTAFYLCASSFGGGTEAFFGQGTRLTVV.

The rearrangement uses TRBV7-2 and TRBJ1-1; D perhaps matches TRBD1 (6 bases). The CDR3 is made up of 14 amino acids. The germline gives CDR1 SGHTA, CDR2 FQGNSA. Trimming pared 0 bases from V and 4 bases from J, leaving 9 bases between. Written as DNA, the CDR3 is TGTGCCAGCAGCTTAGCCGGACAGCCCACTGAAGCTTTCTTT. It yields the protein CASSLAGQPTEAFF.

This clone was recorded once. The V gene is TRBV28, the J gene TRBJ2-7; D perhaps matches TRBD1 (5 bases). Germline CDR1 MDHEN, CDR2 SYDVKM. CDR3 length: 13 residues. Between the trimmed V and J ends, which lost 5 bases and 6 bases, there was a span of 14 bases. The CDR3: CASSPPGLSEQYF. The CDR3 nucleotides read TGTGCCAGCAGTCCCCCAGGGTTGAGCGAGCAGTACTTC.

The chain joins TRBV5-4 to TRBJ2-1; tentative D call: TRBD2 (6 bases). V lost 4 bases and J lost 4, with 6 bases in between. The CDR3 is 12 amino acids. Per the germline V gene, CDR1 is SGHNT and CDR2 is YYREEE (reference sequence). The CDR3 DNA reads as TGTGCCAGCAGCGGGAGGTACAATGAGCAGTTCTTC. This codes for CASSGRYNEQFF.

This clone was found once. V usage is TRBV5-1 and J usage is TRBJ1-2; weak D call: TRBD1 (6 bases). Germline CDR1 and CDR2: SGHRS and YFSETQ. The CDR3 runs to 15 residues. Trimming pared 1 base from V and 0 bases from J, leaving 10 bases between. The CDR3 sequence is CASSLRQGPNYGYTF. The DNA of the CDR3 is TGCGCCAGCAGCTTGAGGCAGGGGCCTAACTATGGCTACACCTTC.

J is TRBJ2-2 and V is TRBV5-1; D may be TRBD1 (5 bases). Trimming left V 3 bases short and J 2 bases short, with 8 bases between. Germline CDR1 is SGHRS and CDR2 is YFSETQ. There are 14 residues in the CDR3. CDR3 residues: CASSSQGNTGELFF. Written as DNA, the CDR3 is TGCGCCAGCAGCTCCCAGGGAAACACCGGGGAGCTGTTTTTT.

This clone came up a few times. The V and J genes are TRBV7-8 and TRBJ1-2; D may be TRBD1 (5 bases). Trimming took off 4 bases at V and 8 bases at J, with 17 bases between the two ends. The length of the CDR3 is 14 residues. The germline gives CDR1 SGHVS, CDR2 FQNEAQ. This CDR3 reads CASSSLDQGWGYTF. CDR3 sequence (DNA): TGTGCCAGCAGCTCTCTTGACCAGGGTTGGGGCTACACCTTC.